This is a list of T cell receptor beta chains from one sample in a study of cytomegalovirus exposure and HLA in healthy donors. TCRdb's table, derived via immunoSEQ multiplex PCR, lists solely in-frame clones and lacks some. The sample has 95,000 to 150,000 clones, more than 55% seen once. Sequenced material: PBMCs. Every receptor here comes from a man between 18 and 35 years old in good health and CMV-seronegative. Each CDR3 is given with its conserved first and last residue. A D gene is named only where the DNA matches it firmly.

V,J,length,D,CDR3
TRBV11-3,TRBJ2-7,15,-,CASSADGGGAYEQYF
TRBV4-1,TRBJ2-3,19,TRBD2,CASSQHDLASGRAEDTQYF
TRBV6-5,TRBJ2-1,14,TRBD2,CASSYGLAGNEQFF
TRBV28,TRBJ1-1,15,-,CASSPSQGRVSRAFF
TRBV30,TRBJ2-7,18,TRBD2,CAWSVGPLTSGSQYEQYF
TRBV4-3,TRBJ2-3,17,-,CASSPHLAIGSTDTQYF
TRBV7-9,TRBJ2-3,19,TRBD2,CASSLARTSGSFGQDTQYF
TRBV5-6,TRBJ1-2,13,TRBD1,CASSNRGRGEDTF
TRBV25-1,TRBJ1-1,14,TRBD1,CASSEYQGATEAFF
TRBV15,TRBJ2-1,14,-,CATSLVSSYNEQFF
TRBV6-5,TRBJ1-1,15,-,CASSYSASTGRGAFF
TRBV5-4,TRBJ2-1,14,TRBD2,CASSPGTIYNEQFF
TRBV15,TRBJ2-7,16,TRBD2,CATSRGEGLPSYEQYF
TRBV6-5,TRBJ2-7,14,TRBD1,CASRGTGVTREQYF
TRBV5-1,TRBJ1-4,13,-,CASRRQPGEKLFF
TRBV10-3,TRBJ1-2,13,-,CAITSAGDYGYTF
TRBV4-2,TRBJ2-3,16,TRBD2,CASSQERGGRTDTQYF
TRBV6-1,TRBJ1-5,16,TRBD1,CASSAGTGVSNQPQHF
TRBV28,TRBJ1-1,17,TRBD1,CASSLRWQGALNTEAFF
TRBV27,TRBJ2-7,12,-,CASSLRGDEQYF
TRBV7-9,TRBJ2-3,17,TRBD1,CASSLLGSTGVTDTQYF
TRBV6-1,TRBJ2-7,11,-,CASRIPGEQYF
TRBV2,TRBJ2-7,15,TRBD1,CASRAWGQGGNEQYF
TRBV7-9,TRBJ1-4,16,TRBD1,CASGSRDRERDEKLFF
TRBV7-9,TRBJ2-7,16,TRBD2,CASSLGMVAGTYEQYF
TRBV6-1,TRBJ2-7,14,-,CASSSYPNSYEQYF
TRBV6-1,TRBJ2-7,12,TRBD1,CASQGASWEQYF
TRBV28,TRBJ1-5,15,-,CASIGGANGNQPQHF
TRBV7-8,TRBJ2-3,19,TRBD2,CASSLEGLAGGPKEDTQYF
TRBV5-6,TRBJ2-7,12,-,CATSGNSYEQYF
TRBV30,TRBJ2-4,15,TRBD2,CAWSEGAGGSDIQYF
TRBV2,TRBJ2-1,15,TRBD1,CASSLLRTGGNEQFF
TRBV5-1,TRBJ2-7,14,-,CASTLGVPSYEQYF
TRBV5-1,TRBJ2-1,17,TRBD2,CASSPGIAGGLNNEQFF
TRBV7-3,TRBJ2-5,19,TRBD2,CASSLTGTSGGGKGETQYF
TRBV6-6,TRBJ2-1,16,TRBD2,CASRMSGASGDNEQFF
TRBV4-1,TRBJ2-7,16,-,CASSPTIRGVWDEQYF